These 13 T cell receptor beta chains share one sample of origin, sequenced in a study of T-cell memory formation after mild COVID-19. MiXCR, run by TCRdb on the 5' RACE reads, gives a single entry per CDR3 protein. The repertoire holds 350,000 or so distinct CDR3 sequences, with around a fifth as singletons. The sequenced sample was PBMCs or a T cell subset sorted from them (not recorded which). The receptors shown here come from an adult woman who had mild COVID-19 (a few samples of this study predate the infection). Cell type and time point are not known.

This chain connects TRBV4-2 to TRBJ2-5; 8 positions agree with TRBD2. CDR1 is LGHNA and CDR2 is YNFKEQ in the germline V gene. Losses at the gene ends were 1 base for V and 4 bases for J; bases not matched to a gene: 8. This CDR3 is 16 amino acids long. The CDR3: CASSQGLARDGETQYF. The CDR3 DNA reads TGTGCCAGCAGCCAAGGACTAGCGCGGGATGGAGAGACCCAGTACTTC.

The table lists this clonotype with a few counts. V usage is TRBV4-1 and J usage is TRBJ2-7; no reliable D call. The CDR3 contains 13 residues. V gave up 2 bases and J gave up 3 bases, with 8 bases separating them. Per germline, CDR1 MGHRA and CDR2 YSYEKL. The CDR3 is CASSQSDNYEQYF. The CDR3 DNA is TGCGCCAGCAGCCAAAGCGACAACTACGAGCAGTACTTC.

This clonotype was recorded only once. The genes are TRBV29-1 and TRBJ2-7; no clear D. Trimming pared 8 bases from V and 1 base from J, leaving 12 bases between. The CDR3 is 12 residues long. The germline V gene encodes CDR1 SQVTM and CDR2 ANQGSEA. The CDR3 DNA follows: TGCAGCCACTATTCCGGGTCCTACGAGCAGTACTTC. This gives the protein CSHYSGSYEQYF.

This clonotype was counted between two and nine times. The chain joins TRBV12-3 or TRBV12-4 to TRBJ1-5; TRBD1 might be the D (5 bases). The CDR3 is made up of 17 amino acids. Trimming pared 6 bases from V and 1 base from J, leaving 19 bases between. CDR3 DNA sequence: TGTGCCAGCAGAACTTATGGGACGGGGAAGAGCAATCAGCCCCAGCATTTT. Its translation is CASRTYGTGKSNQPQHF.

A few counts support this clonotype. The CDR3, as DNA: TGCGCCAGCAGCCCGGCCGGACTAGCGGGGGGCCTGAACACCGGGGAGCTGTTTTTT. This translates into CASSPAGLAGGLNTGELFF. This chain links TRBV5-1 with TRBJ2-2, with 14 positions matching TRBD2. V was clipped by 4 bases and J by 1 base; unmatched bases: 9. The CDR3 is 19 amino acids. Looked up from germline, CDR1 is SGHRS and CDR2 is YFSETQ.

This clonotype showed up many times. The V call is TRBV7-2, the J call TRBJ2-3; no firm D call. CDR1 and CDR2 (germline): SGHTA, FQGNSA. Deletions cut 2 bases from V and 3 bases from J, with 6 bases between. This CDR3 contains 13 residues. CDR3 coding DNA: TGTGCCAGCAGCTTATGGCTGACAGATACGCAGTATTTT. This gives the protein CASSLWLTDTQYF. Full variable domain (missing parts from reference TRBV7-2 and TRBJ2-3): GAGVSQSPSNKVTEKGKDVELRCDPISGHTALYWYRQSLGQGLEFLIYFQGNSAPDKSGLPSDRFSAERTGGSVSTLTIQRTQQEDSAVYLCASSLWLTDTQYFGPGTRLTVL.

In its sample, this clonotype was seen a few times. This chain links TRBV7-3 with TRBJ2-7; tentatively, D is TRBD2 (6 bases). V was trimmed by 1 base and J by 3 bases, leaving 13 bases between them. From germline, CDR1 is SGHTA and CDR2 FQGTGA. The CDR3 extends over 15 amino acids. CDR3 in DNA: TGTGCCAGCAGCTTAAATGGGGGACTCGGCTACGAGCAGTACTTC. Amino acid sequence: CASSLNGGLGYEQYF.

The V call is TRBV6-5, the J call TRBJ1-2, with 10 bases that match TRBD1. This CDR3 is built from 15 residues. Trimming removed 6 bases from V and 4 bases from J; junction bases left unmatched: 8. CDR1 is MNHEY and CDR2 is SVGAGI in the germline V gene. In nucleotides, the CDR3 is TGTGCCAGCAGGGCGAGGACAGGGGGTTTCTATGGCTACACCTTC. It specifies CASRARTGGFYGYTF.

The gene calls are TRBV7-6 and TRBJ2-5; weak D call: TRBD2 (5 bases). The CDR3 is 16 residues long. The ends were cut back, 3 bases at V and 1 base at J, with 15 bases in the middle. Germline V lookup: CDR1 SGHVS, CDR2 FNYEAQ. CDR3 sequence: CASSFSIAYVQETQYF. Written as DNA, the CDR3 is TGTGCCAGCAGCTTCAGCATAGCGTATGTCCAAGAGACCCAGTACTTC.

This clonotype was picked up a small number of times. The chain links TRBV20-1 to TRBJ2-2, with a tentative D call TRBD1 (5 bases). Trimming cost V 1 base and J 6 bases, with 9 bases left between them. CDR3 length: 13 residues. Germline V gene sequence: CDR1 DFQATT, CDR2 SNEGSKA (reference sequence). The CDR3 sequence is CSARAGNPGELFF. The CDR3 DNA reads TGCAGTGCTAGAGCAGGGAATCCCGGGGAGCTGTTTTTT.

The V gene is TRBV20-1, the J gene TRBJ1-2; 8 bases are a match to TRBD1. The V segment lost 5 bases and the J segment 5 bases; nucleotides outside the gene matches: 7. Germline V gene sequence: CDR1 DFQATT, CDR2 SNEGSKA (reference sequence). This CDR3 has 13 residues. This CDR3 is CSAQGAAGYGYTF. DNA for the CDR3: TGCAGTGCTCAGGGGGCTGCGGGTTATGGCTACACCTTC.

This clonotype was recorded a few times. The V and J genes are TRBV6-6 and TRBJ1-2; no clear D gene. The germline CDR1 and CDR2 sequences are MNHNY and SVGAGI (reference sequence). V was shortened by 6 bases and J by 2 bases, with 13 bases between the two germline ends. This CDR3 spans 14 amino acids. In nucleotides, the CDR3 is TGTGCCAGCAGCCACCGTATGGAGAACTATGGCTACACCTTC. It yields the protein CASSHRMENYGYTF.

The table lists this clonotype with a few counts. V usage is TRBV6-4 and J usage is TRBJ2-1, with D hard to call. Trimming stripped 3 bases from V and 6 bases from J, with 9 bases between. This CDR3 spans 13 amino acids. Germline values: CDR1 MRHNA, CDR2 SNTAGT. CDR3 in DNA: TGTGCCAGCAGTGAGACCAGTAGCAATGAGCAGTTCTTC. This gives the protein CASSETSSNEQFF.